The 10 T cell receptor beta chains below come from one sample, sequenced in a study of blood T cell repertoires in COVID-19 (dated by TCRdb to between 2020 and 2021). Libraries were built with the immunoSEQ multiplex PCR assay. As stored in TCRdb, this immuneACCESS dataset retains in-frame rearrangements with V and J assigned. A fraction of the clones does not appear; measured against another copy, unresolved V genes explain less than half of the discrepancy, and the remainder lacks a known reason. Present in this sample are under 300,000 clones, roughly 80% of which were seen just once. The ten largest make up 3.4% of the sample. The sequenced sample was peripheral blood. These TCRs come from a woman younger than 35 with acute or convalescent COVID-19.

This CDR3 is CASSSVPGQANTIYF. The CDR3 DNA reads as TGTGCCAGCAGCTCCGTCCCGGGACAGGCAAACACCATATATTTT. The chain carries TRBV5-5 and TRBJ1-3; 8 nucleotides match TRBD1. The CDR3 is made up of 15 amino acids. Losses at the gene ends were 3 bases for V and 6 bases for J; bases not matched to a gene: 8. The germline CDR1 and CDR2 sequences are SGHKS and YYEKEE (reference sequence).

V is TRBV7-8 and J is TRBJ1-1, with D possibly TRBD1 on 5 matching bases. The germline gives CDR1 SGHVS, CDR2 FQNEAQ. The CDR3 spans 12 residues. Trimming took off 5 bases at V and 6 bases at J, with 10 bases between the two ends. The CDR3 region has the DNA TGTGCCAGCAGCCTGTCAGGGTCTGAAGCTTTCTTT. This translates into CASSLSGSEAFF. Based on the CDR3 plus reference TRBV7-8 and TRBJ1-1, the full variable domain is GAGVSQSPRYKVAKRGQDVALRCDPISGHVSLFWYQQALGQGPEFLTYFQNEAQLDKSGLPSDRFFAERPEGSVSTLKIQRTQQEDSAVYLCASSLSGSEAFFGQGTRLTVV.

The chain carries TRBV4-3 and TRBJ1-5; tentatively, D is TRBD1 (6 bases). The CDR3 sequence is 16 residues long. Trimming removed 2 bases from V and 4 bases from J, with 15 bases in between. In germline, CDR1 is LGHNA, CDR2 YSLEER. The CDR3 region has the DNA TGCGCCAGCAGCCAAAACAGGGACCTACCGAATCAGCCCCAGCATTTT. Translating gives CASSQNRDLPNQPQHF.

V usage is TRBV11-2 and J usage is TRBJ2-7, with 10 bases identical to TRBD2. The CDR3 sequence is 15 residues long. V was pared by 5 bases and J by 3 bases, with 7 bases of the junction left unmatched. Germline V CDR1 and CDR2: SGHAT, FQNNGV. CDR3 sequence (DNA): TGTGCCAGCAGCCGACAAGCGGGAGGGGGCTACGAGCAGTACTTC. Its protein is CASSRQAGGGYEQYF.

This rearrangement joins TRBV28 to TRBJ1-6; D unresolved. CDR1 is MDHEN, CDR2 SYDVKM, per germline. The CDR3 extends over 14 amino acids. Between the trimmed V and J ends, which lost 8 bases and 4 bases, there was a span of 12 bases. This chain's CDR3 is CASAPSLYNSPLHF. The CDR3 DNA follows: TGTGCCAGCGCGCCATCCCTGTATAATTCACCCCTCCACTTT. The full variable domain, its missing parts supplied by reference TRBV28 and TRBJ1-6, is DVKVTQSSRYLVKRTGEKVFLECVQDMDHENMFWYRQDPGLGLRLIYFSYDVKMKEKGDIPEGYSVSREKKERFSLILESASTNQTSMYLCASAPSLYNSPLHFGNGTRLTVT.

The count of this clone is one. The rearrangement joins TRBV12-5 to TRBJ1-1; TRBD1 matches 8 bases. J gave up 0 bases and V 5 bases, and 8 bases lay outside the gene matches. The CDR3 is made up of 16 amino acids. The germline V gene has CDR1 LGHNT and CDR2 FRNRAP. Here the CDR3 reads CASGIGWTGMNTEAFF. The CDR3 DNA is TGTGCTAGTGGTATAGGATGGACAGGGATGAACACTGAAGCTTTCTTT.

The chain combines TRBV6-5 with TRBJ2-7; 8 bases match TRBD2. V lost 6 bases and J lost 3; bases outside the gene matches: 7. Germline CDR1 MNHEY, CDR2 SVGAGI. The CDR3 runs to 14 residues. CDR3 residues: CASRSGRAGYEQYF. Written as DNA, the CDR3 is TGTGCCAGCAGGAGCGGGAGAGCGGGCTACGAGCAGTACTTC.

As DNA, the CDR3 is TGTGCCAGCAGCCCCGGGACAGGGGGTAGCGAGCAGTACTTC. Its translation: CASSPGTGGSEQYF. V is TRBV28 and J is TRBJ2-7; 11 bases match TRBD1. The V and J ends lost 6 bases and 6 bases, in that order; junction bases with no gene match: 7. This CDR3 is 14 amino acids long. CDR1 and CDR2 from the germline V gene are MDHEN and SYDVKM.

This clone was seen only a few times. The chain uses TRBV7-6 and TRBJ2-3, with 8 bases aligning to TRBD2. CDR3 length: 15 residues. Trimming removed 5 bases from V and 2 bases from J; junction bases left unmatched: 6. Germline CDR1 SGHVS, CDR2 FNYEAQ. The CDR3 DNA reads TGTGCCAGCAGCCCTGAAGCGGGGGTCACAGATACGCAGTATTTT. Amino acids: CASSPEAGVTDTQYF. Complete variable domain (other parts from reference TRBV7-6 and TRBJ2-3): GAGVSQSPRYKVTKRGQDVALRCDPISGHVSLYWYRQALGQGPEFLTYFNYEAQQDKSGLPNDRFSAERPEGSISTLTIQRTEQRDSAMYRCASSPEAGVTDTQYFGPGTRLTVL.

The chain links TRBV6-5 to TRBJ1-4; TRBD1 matches at 8 bases. CDR1 MNHEY and CDR2 SVGAGI come from the germline V gene. The CDR3 sequence is 13 residues long. V was pared by 6 bases and J by 11 bases, with 8 bases of the junction left unmatched. CDR3 region: CASRRTGLDKLFF. CDR3 in DNA: TGTGCCAGCAGGAGGACAGGGCTTGATAAACTGTTTTTT.